The entry below gives a single T cell receptor beta chain sequence along with its context. This record comes from a study of blood T cell repertoires in COVID-19. The assay was immunoSEQ multiplex PCR, and TCRdb's table has in-frame clones only and misses some. The table lists fewer than 15,000 clones, 85% to 95% of them singletons. The material sequenced was peripheral blood. This receptor was obtained from a human donor with active COVID-19. The donor label of this sample is uncertain.

CDR3 sequence reads: CASSESSRTDTQYF. The CDR3 region has the DNA TGCGCCAGCAGTGAGTCTAGTCGCACAGATACGCAGTATTTT. This chain connects TRBV10-1 to TRBJ2-3; D unresolved. V gave up 0 bases and J gave up 1 base, with 5 bases separating them. This CDR3 has 14 residues. The V gene's germline CDR1 is WNHNN and CDR2 SYGVQD (reference sequence).